This T cell receptor (beta chain) was captured in a study of T cells after yellow fever vaccination. Losses at the gene ends were 6 bases for V and 6 bases for J; bases not matched to a gene: 9. The CDR3 is made up of 17 amino acids. Germline V gene data show CDR1 as SGHTA and CDR2 as FQGNSA. Each CDR3 protein gets one entry after TCRdb re-called the 5' RACE reads with MiXCR. The sample holds about 630,000 distinct CDR3 sequences, roughly an eighth seen once. The sample was PBMCs, taken on the day of the yellow fever booster vaccination. The chain is built from TRBV7-2 and TRBJ2-1, with 15 bases fitting TRBD2. The receptor was derived from a man in his thirties or forties who received the YFV17D yellow fever vaccine. The CDR3 nucleotides read TGTGCCAGCAGTCCCCACGGACTAGCGGGAGGGCCCAATGAGCAGTTCTTC. As protein: CASSPHGLAGGPNEQFF. Complete variable domain (other parts from reference TRBV7-2 and TRBJ2-1): GAGVSQSPSNKVTEKGKDVELRCDPISGHTALYWYRQSLGQGLEFLIYFQGNSAPDKSGLPSDRFSAERTGGSVSTLTIQRTQQEDSAVYLCASSPHGLAGGPNEQFFGPGTRLTVL.